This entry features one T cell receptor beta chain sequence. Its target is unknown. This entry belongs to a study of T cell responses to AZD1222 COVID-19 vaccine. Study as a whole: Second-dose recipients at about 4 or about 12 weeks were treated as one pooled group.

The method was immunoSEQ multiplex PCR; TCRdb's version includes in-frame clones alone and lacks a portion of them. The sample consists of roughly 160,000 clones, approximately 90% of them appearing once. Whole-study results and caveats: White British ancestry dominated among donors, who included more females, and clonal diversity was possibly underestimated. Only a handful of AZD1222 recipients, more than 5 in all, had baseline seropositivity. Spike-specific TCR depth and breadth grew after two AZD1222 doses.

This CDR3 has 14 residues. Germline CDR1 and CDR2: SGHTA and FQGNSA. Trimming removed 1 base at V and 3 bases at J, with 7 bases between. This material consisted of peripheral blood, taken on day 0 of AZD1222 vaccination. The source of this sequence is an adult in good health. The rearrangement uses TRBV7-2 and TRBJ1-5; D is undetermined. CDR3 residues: CASSLEGNNQPQHF. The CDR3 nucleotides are TGTGCCAGCAGCTTAGAAGGAAACAATCAGCCCCAGCATTTT.